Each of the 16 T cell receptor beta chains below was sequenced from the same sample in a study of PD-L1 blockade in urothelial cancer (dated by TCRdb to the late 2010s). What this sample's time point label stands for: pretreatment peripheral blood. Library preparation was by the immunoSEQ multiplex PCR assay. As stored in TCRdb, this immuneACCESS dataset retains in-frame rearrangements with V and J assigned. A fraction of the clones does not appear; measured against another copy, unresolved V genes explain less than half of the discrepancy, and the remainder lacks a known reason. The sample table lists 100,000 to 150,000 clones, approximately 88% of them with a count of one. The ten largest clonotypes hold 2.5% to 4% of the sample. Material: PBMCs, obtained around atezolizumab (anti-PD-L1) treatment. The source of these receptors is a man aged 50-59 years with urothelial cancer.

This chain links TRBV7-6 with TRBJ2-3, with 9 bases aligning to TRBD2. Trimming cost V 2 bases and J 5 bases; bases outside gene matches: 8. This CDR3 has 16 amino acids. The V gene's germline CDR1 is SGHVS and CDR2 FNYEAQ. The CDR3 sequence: CASSLFGGRAEDTQYF. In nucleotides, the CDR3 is TGTGCCAGCAGCTTATTTGGCGGGAGGGCCGAAGATACGCAGTATTTT. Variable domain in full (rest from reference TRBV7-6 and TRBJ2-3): GAGVSQSPRYKVTKRGQDVALRCDPISGHVSLYWYRQALGQGPEFLTYFNYEAQQDKSGLPNDRFSAERPEGSISTLTIQRTEQRDSAMYRCASSLFGGRAEDTQYFGPGTRLTVL.

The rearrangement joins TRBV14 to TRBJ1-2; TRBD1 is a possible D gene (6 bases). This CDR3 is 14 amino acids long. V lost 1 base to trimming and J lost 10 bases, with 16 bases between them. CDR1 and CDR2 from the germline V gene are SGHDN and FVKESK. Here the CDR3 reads CASSQVKGGGFYTF. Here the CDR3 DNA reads TGTGCCAGCAGCCAAGTAAAGGGTGGGGGCTTCTACACCTTC.

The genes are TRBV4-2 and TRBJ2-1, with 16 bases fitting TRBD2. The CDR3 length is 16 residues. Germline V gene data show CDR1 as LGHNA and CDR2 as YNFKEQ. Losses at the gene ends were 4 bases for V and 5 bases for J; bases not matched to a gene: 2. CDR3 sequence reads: CASSRGTSGRDNEQFF. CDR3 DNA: TGTGCCAGCAGCCGTGGGACTAGCGGGAGGGACAATGAGCAGTTCTTC.

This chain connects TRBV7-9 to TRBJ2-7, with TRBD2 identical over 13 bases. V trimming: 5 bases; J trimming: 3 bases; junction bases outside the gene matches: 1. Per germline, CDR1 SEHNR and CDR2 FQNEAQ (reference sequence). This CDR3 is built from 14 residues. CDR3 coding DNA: TGTGCCAGCAGCAGGACTAGCGGGAGCTACGAGCAGTACTTC. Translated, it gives CASSRTSGSYEQYF.

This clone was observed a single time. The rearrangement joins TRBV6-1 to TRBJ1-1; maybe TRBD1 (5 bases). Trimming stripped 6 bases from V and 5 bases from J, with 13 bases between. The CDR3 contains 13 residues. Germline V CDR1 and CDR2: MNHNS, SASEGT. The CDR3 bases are TGTGCCAGCAGGCAAGGGGAGGTTACTGAAGCTTTCTTT. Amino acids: CASRQGEVTEAFF.

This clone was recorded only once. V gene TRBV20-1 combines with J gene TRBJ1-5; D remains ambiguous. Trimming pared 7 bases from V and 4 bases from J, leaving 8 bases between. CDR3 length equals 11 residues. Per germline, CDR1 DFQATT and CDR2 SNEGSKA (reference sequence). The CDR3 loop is CSVGGNQPQHF. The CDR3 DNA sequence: TGCAGTGTAGGAGGGAATCAGCCCCAGCATTTT.

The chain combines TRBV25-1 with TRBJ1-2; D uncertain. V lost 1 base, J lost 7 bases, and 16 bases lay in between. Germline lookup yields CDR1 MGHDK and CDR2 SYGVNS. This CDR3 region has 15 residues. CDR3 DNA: TGTGCCAGCAGTGAATCCTCAACTACGGGGTCTGGCTACACCTTC. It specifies CASSESSTTGSGYTF.

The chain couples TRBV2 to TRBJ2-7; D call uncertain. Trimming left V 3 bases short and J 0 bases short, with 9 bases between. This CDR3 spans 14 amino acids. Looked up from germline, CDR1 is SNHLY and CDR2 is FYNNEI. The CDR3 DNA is TGTGCCAGCAGTGAGACAATATCCTCCTACGAGCAGTACTTC. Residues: CASSETISSYEQYF.

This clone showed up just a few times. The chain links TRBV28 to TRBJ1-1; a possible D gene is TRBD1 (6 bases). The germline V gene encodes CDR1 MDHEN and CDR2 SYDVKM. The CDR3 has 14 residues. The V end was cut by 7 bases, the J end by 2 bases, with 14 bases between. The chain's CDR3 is CASMVGQLNTEAFF. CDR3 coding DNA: TGTGCCAGCATGGTAGGACAGCTTAACACTGAAGCTTTCTTT.

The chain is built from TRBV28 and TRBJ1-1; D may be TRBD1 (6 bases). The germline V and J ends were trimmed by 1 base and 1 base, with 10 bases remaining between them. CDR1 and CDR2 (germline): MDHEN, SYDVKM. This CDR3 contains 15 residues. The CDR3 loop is CASSLFLGGNTEAFF. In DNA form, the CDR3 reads TGTGCCAGCAGTTTATTTCTAGGGGGGAACACTGAAGCTTTCTTT.

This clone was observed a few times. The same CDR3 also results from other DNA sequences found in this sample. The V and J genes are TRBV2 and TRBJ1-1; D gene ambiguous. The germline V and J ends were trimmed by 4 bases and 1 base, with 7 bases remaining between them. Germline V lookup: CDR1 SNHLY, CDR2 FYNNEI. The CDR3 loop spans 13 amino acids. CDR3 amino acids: CASSGRGNTEAFF. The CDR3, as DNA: TGTGCCAGCAGTGGTAGAGGGAACACTGAAGCTTTCTTT.

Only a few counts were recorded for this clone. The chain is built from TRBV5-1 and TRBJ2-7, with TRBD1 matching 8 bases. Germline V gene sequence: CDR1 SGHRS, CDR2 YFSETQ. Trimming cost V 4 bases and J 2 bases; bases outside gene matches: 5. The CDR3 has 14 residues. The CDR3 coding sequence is TGCGCCAGCAGCCGGGGACAGGAGGCCTACGAGCAGTACTTC. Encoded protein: CASSRGQEAYEQYF.

The CDR3 DNA is TGTGCCATCAGCCCACCGGGACTAGCGGGAGATGAGCAGTTCTTC. Translated: CAISPPGLAGDEQFF. The chain is built from TRBV10-3 and TRBJ2-1; 14 bases agree with TRBD2. The CDR3 is made up of 15 amino acids. The germline V gene encodes CDR1 ENHRY and CDR2 SYGVKD. V was pared by 6 bases and J by 8 bases, with 6 bases of the junction left unmatched.

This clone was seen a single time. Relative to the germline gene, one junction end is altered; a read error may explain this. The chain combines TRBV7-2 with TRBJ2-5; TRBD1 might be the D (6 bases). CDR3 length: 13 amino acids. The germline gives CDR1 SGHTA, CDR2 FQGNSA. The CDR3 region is CASRKGVQGTQYF. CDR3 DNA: TGTGCCAGCAGAAAGGGGGTCCAAGGGACCCAGTACTTC.

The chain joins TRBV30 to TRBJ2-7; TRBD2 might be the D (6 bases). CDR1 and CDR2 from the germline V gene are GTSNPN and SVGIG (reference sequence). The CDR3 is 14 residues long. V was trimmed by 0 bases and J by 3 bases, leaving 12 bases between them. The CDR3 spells CAWSVSGGGYEQYF. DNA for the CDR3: TGTGCCTGGAGTGTGTCCGGGGGTGGCTACGAGCAGTACTTC.

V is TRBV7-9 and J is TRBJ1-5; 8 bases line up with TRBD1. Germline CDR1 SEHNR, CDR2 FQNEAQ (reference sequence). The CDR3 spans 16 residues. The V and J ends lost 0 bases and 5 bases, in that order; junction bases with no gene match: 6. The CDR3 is CASSLAAGGWDQPQHF. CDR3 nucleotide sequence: TGTGCCAGCAGCTTAGCTGCAGGGGGCTGGGATCAGCCCCAGCATTTT. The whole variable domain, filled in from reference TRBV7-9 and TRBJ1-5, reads DTGVSQNPRHKITKRGQNVTFRCDPISEHNRLYWYRQTLGQGPEFLTYFQNEAQLEKSRLLSDRFSAERPKGSFSTLEIQRTEQGDSAMYLCASSLAAGGWDQPQHFGDGTRLSIL.